This T cell receptor beta chain derives from a study of T cell responses to AZD1222 COVID-19 vaccine. Overall study results and limits: The donor cohort was predominantly white British with a female majority, and clonal diversity may have been underestimated. Vaccine-related CD4 TCRs covered spike, predominating at 160-218 and 743-854.

Details on this clone: Its antigen is not known.

This CDR3 spans 17 amino acids. The trim removed 1 base at V and 6 bases at J, leaving 13 bases unmatched. Germline V lookup: CDR1 GTSNPN, CDR2 SVGIG (reference sequence). The method was immunoSEQ multiplex PCR; TCRdb's version includes in-frame clones alone and lacks a portion of them. Of over 200,000 clones listed, 94% were seen once; the top ten hold over 1.5%. The sequence was obtained from an adult who received the MenACWY meningococcal vaccine as a control. The gene calls are TRBV30 and TRBJ2-2; 8 bases line up with TRBD1. The sample here was peripheral blood, taken 28 days after the second dose of the MenACWY control vaccine. CDR3 sequence reads: CAWSAPYGQGLAGELFF. CDR3 sequence (DNA): TGTGCCTGGAGTGCTCCGTATGGACAGGGTCTGGCCGGGGAGCTGTTTTTT.